This T cell receptor (beta chain) comes out of a study of blood T cell repertoires in COVID-19. Study summary: Sites across the United States, Italy and Spain contributed samples from acute and convalescent COVID-19. Nucleic acid was either cDNA or gDNA, and it came from T cells, B-cell-depleted T cells, or PBMCs.

Produced via immunoSEQ multiplex PCR; TCRdb's table is partial and in-frame only. The profile covers nearly 250,000 clones, with 86% appearing a single time and 2% to 2.5% taken by the ten largest. The study drew participants aged about 18 to 95 years from around 24 US areas. The CDR3 extends over 13 amino acids. Germline V gives CDR1 ENHRY, CDR2 SYGVKD. Trimming removed 7 bases at V and 7 bases at J, with 16 bases between. This clonotype was obtained from a woman aged 45-59 years who had recovered from COVID-19. Sequenced input: PBMCs or T cells enriched from blood (not recorded which). The chain carries TRBV10-3 and TRBJ1-2; perhaps TRBD1 as D (6 bases). The DNA for the CDR3 is TGTGCCATCACCACCCCAGGGGTTCTTGGCTACACCTTC. This encodes CAITTPGVLGYTF.